A single sample gave rise to the 31 T cell receptor beta chains below, sequenced in a study of T cell responses to AZD1222 COVID-19 vaccine. Clones were read by immunoSEQ multiplex PCR, and TCRdb kept only the in-frame ones, dropping some. This table has approximately 130,000 clones, approximately 85% appearing once. The sample here was peripheral blood, taken 28 days after the second AZD1222 dose. These receptors were collected from an adult who received the AZD1222 COVID-19 vaccine.

V gene TRBV24-1 combines with J gene TRBJ2-3, with 7 bases aligning to TRBD1. Germline values: CDR1 KGHDR, CDR2 SFDVKD. V gave up 4 bases and J gave up 2 bases; unmatched junction bases: 5. The CDR3 extends over 15 amino acids. The CDR3 DNA reads as TGTGCCACCAGTGACACCGGGACAGACACAGATACGCAGTATTTT. Its protein product is CATSDTGTDTDTQYF.

The rearrangement links TRBV16 to TRBJ2-5; a weak D match, TRBD1 (5 bases). Looked up from germline, CDR1 is KGHSY and CDR2 is FQNENV. V was clipped by 6 bases and J by 5 bases, with 16 bases between them. The CDR3 length is 14 residues. CDR3 DNA sequence: TGTGCCAGCAGTCCGGACGGATCAGGGGAGACCCAGTACTTC. This translates into CASSPDGSGETQYF.

CDR3 loop: CASSQGGTSHSDTQYF. In nucleotides, the CDR3 is TGTGCCAGCAGCCAAGGCGGGACTAGTCACTCAGATACGCAGTATTTT. The chain is built from TRBV14 and TRBJ2-3, with 8 bases matching TRBD2. This CDR3 is built from 16 residues. The V and J ends lost 1 base and 4 bases, in that order; junction bases with no gene match: 7. Germline V gene lookup returns CDR1 SGHDN and CDR2 FVKESK.

The chain is built from TRBV19 and TRBJ1-1; D is unresolved. Trimming removed 4 bases from V and 3 bases from J, with 12 bases in between. The V gene's germline CDR1 is LNHDA and CDR2 SQIVND (reference sequence). This CDR3 has 14 amino acids. DNA of the CDR3: TGTGCCAGTAGTAGGCAAGCGGTCCACACTGAAGCTTTCTTT. The encoded protein is CASSRQAVHTEAFF.

CDR3 loop: CASSSRTGGASTEAFF. The CDR3 DNA is TGTGCCAGCAGCAGCCGGACAGGGGGCGCGAGCACTGAAGCTTTCTTT. The chain recombines TRBV9 with TRBJ1-1; 11 positions agree with TRBD1. J was trimmed by 4 bases and V by 4 bases; bases with no gene match: 9. The CDR3 loop spans 16 amino acids. Germline V gene sequence: CDR1 SGDLS, CDR2 YYNGEE.

This chain connects TRBV21-1 to TRBJ1-6. TRBV21-1 is an annotated pseudogene. The CDR3 totals 9 residues. This chain's CDR3 is CAIKRRVPF. As DNA, the CDR3 is TGTGCCATAAAGAGGCGGGTCCCATTT.

The rearrangement uses TRBV29-1 and TRBJ1-1; tentatively, D is TRBD1 (6 bases). CDR3 size: 12 residues. Trimming left V 7 bases short and J 1 base short, with 10 bases between. Germline V lookup: CDR1 SQVTM, CDR2 ANQGSEA. CDR3 coding DNA: TGCAGCGCTAGGGACAAGAACACTGAAGCTTTCTTT. Translating gives CSARDKNTEAFF.

This clone has just one count. V gene TRBV19 combines with J gene TRBJ1-5, with D maybe TRBD1 (5 bases). This CDR3 spans 14 amino acids. Germline V gene data show CDR1 as LNHDA and CDR2 as SQIVND (reference sequence). V lost 6 bases and J 2 bases, leaving 11 bases between the germline ends. This chain's CDR3 is CASSIQGGNQPQHF. The CDR3 DNA reads as TGTGCCAGTAGCATTCAGGGAGGCAATCAGCCCCAGCATTTT.

The rearrangement uses TRBV30 and TRBJ1-5; D gene ambiguous. CDR3 size: 13 residues. With 2 bases removed from V and 3 bases from J, the gap between germline ends came to 8 bases. Germline assignment: CDR1 GTSNPN and CDR2 SVGIG (reference sequence). As DNA, the CDR3 is TGTGCCTGGAGTCCTCAACCCAATCAGCCCCAGCATTTT. Its translation is CAWSPQPNQPQHF.

This rearrangement joins TRBV6-5 to TRBJ1-1; the match to TRBD1 covers 7 bases. CDR3 length: 14 residues. From germline, CDR1 is MNHEY and CDR2 SVGAGI. The ends lost 6 bases at V and 1 base at J; junction bases unmatched: 5. CDR3 sequence (DNA): TGTGCCAGCAGCTCAGGGGGGAGGAACACTGAAGCTTTCTTT. This encodes CASSSGGRNTEAFF.

The V call is TRBV10-3, the J call TRBJ1-5, with D tentatively TRBD1 (6 bases). Germline V gene sequence: CDR1 ENHRY, CDR2 SYGVKD. This CDR3 has 14 residues. The V gene lost 10 bases and the J gene lost 0 bases, with 13 bases spanning the gap. The CDR3 loop is CATNRQDSNQPQHF. The CDR3 DNA sequence: TGTGCCACCAACCGACAGGATAGCAATCAGCCCCAGCATTTT.

The CDR3 protein is CAWSSGTNEKLFF. DNA for the CDR3: TGTGCCTGGAGTAGTGGGACTAATGAAAAACTGTTTTTT. The chain joins TRBV30 to TRBJ1-4; D call uncertain. The CDR3 has 13 residues. Germline loops: CDR1 GTSNPN, CDR2 SVGIG (reference sequence). V dropped 2 bases and J dropped 2 bases, with 6 bases sitting between them.

This clone was observed a few times. The genes are TRBV27 and TRBJ2-7, with a possible D match to TRBD2 (5 bases). Germline V CDR1 and CDR2: MNHEY, SMNVEV (reference sequence). V was clipped by 4 bases and J by 5 bases, with 9 bases between them. The CDR3 loop spans 12 amino acids. The CDR3 spells CASSSAGNEQYF. The CDR3 DNA reads as TGTGCCAGCAGTTCGGCCGGGAACGAGCAGTACTTC.

This sequence joins TRBV14 and TRBJ2-2; possible D gene TRBD1, 6 bases. Trimming cost V 2 bases and J 0 bases, with 10 bases left between them. Germline lookup yields CDR1 SGHDN and CDR2 FVKESK. This CDR3 is 16 amino acids long. The CDR3 nucleotides read TGTGCCAGCAGCCAACTAGGGGGTACGAACACCGGGGAGCTGTTTTTT. Translating gives CASSQLGGTNTGELFF.

The chain employs TRBV7-2 and TRBJ2-2; D may be TRBD2 (5 bases). This CDR3 is built from 13 residues. Trimming left V 3 bases short and J 7 bases short, with 9 bases between. From germline, CDR1 is SGHTA and CDR2 FQGNSA. In nucleotides, the CDR3 is TGTGCCAGCAGCTTCGGGGTTCTCGGGGAGCTGTTTTTT. This encodes CASSFGVLGELFF.

V is TRBV7-9 and J is TRBJ1-3, with 7 bases fitting TRBD1. The CDR3 has 15 amino acids. The germline CDR1 and CDR2 sequences are SEHNR and FQNEAQ (reference sequence). After removal of 5 bases from V and 0 bases from J, the junction contained 4 bases not matched to a gene. In DNA form, the CDR3 reads TGTGCCAGCAGCGAATACAGGGGCTCTGGAAACACCATATATTTT. It specifies CASSEYRGSGNTIYF.

V gene TRBV7-9 combines with J gene TRBJ1-2; 9 bases match TRBD1. After removal of 5 bases from V and 4 bases from J, the junction contained 8 bases not matched to a gene. The CDR3 is made up of 15 amino acids. Germline lookup yields CDR1 SEHNR and CDR2 FQNEAQ (reference sequence). In DNA form, the CDR3 reads TGTGCCAGCAGCCTACAGGGGGCTTACTTCTATGGCTACACCTTC. This encodes CASSLQGAYFYGYTF.

The CDR3 here is CASSVEWGNSPLHF. The CDR3 DNA is TGTGCCAGCAGCGTAGAATGGGGGAATTCACCCCTCCACTTT. The chain recombines TRBV5-8 with TRBJ1-6; D perhaps matches TRBD1 (5 bases). This CDR3 has 14 amino acids. Per germline, CDR1 SGHTS and CDR2 YDEGEE. V gave up 4 bases and J gave up 7 bases, with 12 bases separating them.

The chain recombines TRBV5-1 with TRBJ1-6; the D gene is possibly TRBD1 (5 bases). Deletions cut 0 bases from V and 5 bases from J, with 9 bases between. This CDR3 has 15 amino acids. Germline V lookup: CDR1 SGHRS, CDR2 YFSETQ. The CDR3 loop is CASSLGGGDNSPLHF. In nucleotides, the CDR3 is TGCGCCAGCAGCTTGGGTGGGGGAGATAATTCACCCCTCCACTTT.

The rearrangement uses TRBV5-6 and TRBJ1-2, with 9 bases matching TRBD1. Trimming cost V 7 bases and J 8 bases; bases outside gene matches: 12. Germline lookup yields CDR1 SGHDT and CDR2 YYEEEE. The CDR3 has 14 amino acids. CDR3 sequence (DNA): TGTGCCAGCGACGGACAGGGGAAACTTGGGGGCTACACCTTC. Translation: CASDGQGKLGGYTF.

The chain combines TRBV6-5 with TRBJ2-3, with D perhaps matching TRBD2 (7 bases). This CDR3 comprises 13 residues. Trimming cost V 7 bases and J 4 bases, with 12 bases left between them. Germline V CDR1 and CDR2: MNHEY, SVGAGI. The CDR3 sequence: CASTWEGADTQYF. CDR3 DNA: TGTGCCAGCACCTGGGAGGGGGCAGATACGCAGTATTTT.

The V and J genes are TRBV18 and TRBJ1-2; D is undetermined. There are 15 residues in the CDR3. Germline V gene lookup returns CDR1 KGHSH and CDR2 LQKENI. The V gene lost 4 bases and the J gene lost 4 bases, with 16 bases spanning the gap. CDR3 coding DNA: TGTGCCAGCTCACTGAACGACCAGGAGGGCTATGGCTACACCTTC. It specifies CASSLNDQEGYGYTF.

This sequence joins TRBV20-1 and TRBJ1-1; D not certain. Trimming removed 3 bases at V and 3 bases at J, with 8 bases between. CDR1 and CDR2 (germline): DFQATT, SNEGSKA (reference sequence). This CDR3 has 12 amino acids. The CDR3 is CSASNSDTEAFF. In DNA form, the CDR3 reads TGCAGTGCTAGTAATTCGGACACTGAAGCTTTCTTT.

The DNA for the CDR3 is TGTGCCAGCAGTTACCTTCTGGGCTACGAGCAGTACTTC. It translates to CASSYLLGYEQYF. This sequence joins TRBV6-2 or TRBV6-3 and TRBJ2-7; the D is unclear. Germline-derived CDR1 and CDR2 are MNHEY and SVGEGT. This CDR3 region has 13 residues. Between the trimmed V and J ends, which lost 2 bases and 3 bases, there was a span of 8 bases.

This clone has a single count. The chain uses TRBV29-1 and TRBJ1-1, with a weak D call TRBD1 (5 bases). Deletions cut 7 bases from V and 3 bases from J, with 15 bases between. The CDR3 extends over 13 amino acids. Per the germline V gene, CDR1 is SQVTM and CDR2 is ANQGSEA. Here the CDR3 reads CSGRRGTDTEAFF. CDR3 DNA: TGCAGCGGTCGGAGGGGTACAGACACTGAAGCTTTCTTT.

The rearrangement links TRBV4-2 to TRBJ1-2, with D unclear. V dropped 0 bases and J dropped 3 bases, with 5 bases sitting between them. CDR3 size: 13 residues. Germline-derived CDR1 and CDR2 are LGHNA and YNFKEQ. This CDR3 is CASSQETDYGYTF. The CDR3 nucleotides read TGTGCCAGCAGCCAAGAGACGGACTATGGCTACACCTTC.

The chain employs TRBV5-1 and TRBJ1-2; D remains unclear. The CDR3 length is 13 residues. V lost 2 bases to trimming and J lost 8 bases, with 13 bases between them. Germline V gives CDR1 SGHRS, CDR2 YFSETQ. The CDR3 DNA reads TGCGCCAGCAGCTTATTAGGCGAAGCGGGCTACACCTTC. Amino acids: CASSLLGEAGYTF.

The genes are TRBV3-1 (or the pseudogene TRBV3-2) and TRBJ2-3, with 7 nucleotides matching TRBD2. Germline-derived CDR1 and CDR2 are LGHDT and YNNKEL (reference sequence). V gave up 6 bases and J gave up 2 bases; unmatched junction bases: 11. The CDR3 consists of 16 residues. DNA for the CDR3: TGTGCCAGCAGGGACCTGGCGGGGGAGTACACAGATACGCAGTATTTT. It is translated as CASRDLAGEYTDTQYF.

The chain is built from TRBV11-3 and TRBJ2-5; 7 bases fit TRBD2. Germline V CDR1 and CDR2: SGHNT, YENEEA. V shed 4 bases, J shed 2 bases, and the junction held 7 bases outside the gene matches. The CDR3 sequence is 15 residues long. The chain's CDR3 is CASSSWLGGQETQYF. The DNA of the CDR3 is TGTGCCAGCAGCTCATGGTTGGGAGGGCAAGAGACCCAGTACTTC.

The chain combines TRBV9 with TRBJ1-3; D perhaps matches TRBD1 (5 bases). Trimming took off 3 bases at V and 2 bases at J, with 15 bases between the two ends. This CDR3 region has 16 residues. In germline, CDR1 is SGDLS, CDR2 YYNGEE. This CDR3 is CASSGDPISPGNTIYF. CDR3 DNA: TGTGCCAGCAGCGGGGACCCGATTTCTCCTGGAAACACCATATATTTT.

This clone appeared a single time. The chain has TRBV6-5 and TRBJ2-3, with 7 bases matching TRBD2. This CDR3 contains 14 residues. V lost 4 bases to trimming and J lost 1 base; unmatched junction nucleotides: 2. The V gene's germline CDR1 is MNHEY and CDR2 SVGAGI. CDR3 nucleotide sequence: TGTGCCAGCAGTTTGGGAGGGGGCACAGATACGCAGTATTTT. It codes for CASSLGGGTDTQYF.